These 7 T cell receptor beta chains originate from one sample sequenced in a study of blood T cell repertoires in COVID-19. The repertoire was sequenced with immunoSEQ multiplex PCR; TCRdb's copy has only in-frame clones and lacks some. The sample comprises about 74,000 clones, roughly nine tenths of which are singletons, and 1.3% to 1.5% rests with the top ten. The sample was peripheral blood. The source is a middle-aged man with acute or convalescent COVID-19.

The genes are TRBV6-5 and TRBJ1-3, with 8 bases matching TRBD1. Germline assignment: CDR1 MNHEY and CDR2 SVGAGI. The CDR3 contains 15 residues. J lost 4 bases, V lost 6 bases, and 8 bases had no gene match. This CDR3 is CASSHPDREGNTIYF. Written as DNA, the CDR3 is TGTGCCAGCAGCCATCCGGACAGGGAGGGAAACACCATATATTTT.

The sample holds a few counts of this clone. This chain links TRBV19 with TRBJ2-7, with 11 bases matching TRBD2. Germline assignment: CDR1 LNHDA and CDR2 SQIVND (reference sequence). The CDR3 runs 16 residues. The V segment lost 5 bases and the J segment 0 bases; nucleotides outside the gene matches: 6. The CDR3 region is CASSLGLAERSYEQYF. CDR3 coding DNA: TGTGCCAGTAGTTTGGGACTAGCGGAGCGCTCCTACGAGCAGTACTTC.

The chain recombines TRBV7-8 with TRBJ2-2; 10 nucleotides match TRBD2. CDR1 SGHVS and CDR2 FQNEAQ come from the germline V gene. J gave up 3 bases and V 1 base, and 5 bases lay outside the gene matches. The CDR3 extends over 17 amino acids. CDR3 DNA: TGTGCCAGCAGCTTAGTCGGACTAGCGGTCTACACCGGGGAGCTGTTTTTT. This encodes CASSLVGLAVYTGELFF.

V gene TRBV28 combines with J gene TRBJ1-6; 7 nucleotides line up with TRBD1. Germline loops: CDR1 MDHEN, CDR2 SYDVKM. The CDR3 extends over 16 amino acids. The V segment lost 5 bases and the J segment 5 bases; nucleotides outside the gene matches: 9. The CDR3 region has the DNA TGTGCCAGCAGTCTCATCCGGGACAGAGATAATTCACCCCTCCACTTT. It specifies CASSLIRDRDNSPLHF.

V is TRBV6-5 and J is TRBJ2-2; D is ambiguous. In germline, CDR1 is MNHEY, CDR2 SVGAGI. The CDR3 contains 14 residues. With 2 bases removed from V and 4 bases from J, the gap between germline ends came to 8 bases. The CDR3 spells CASSYQRGTGELFF. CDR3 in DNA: TGTGCCAGCAGTTACCAGCGAGGCACCGGGGAGCTGTTTTTT.

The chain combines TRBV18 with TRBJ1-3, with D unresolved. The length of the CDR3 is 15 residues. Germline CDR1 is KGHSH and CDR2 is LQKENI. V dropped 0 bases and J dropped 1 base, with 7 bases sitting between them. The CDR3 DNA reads TGTGCCAGCTCACCACCGGGGAGTTCTGGAAACACCATATATTTT. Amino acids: CASSPPGSSGNTIYF.

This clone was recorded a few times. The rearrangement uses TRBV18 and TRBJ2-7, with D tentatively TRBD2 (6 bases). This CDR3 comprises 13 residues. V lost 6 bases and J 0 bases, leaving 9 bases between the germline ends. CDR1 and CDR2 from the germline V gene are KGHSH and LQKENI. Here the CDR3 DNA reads TGTGCCAGCTCCTTGGACTACTCCTACGAGCAGTACGTC. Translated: CASSLDYSYEQYV.